The 14 T cell receptor beta chains below were found in one sample sequenced in a study of shared clonotypes between healthy human individuals. Produced via immunoSEQ multiplex PCR; TCRdb's table is partial and in-frame only. The table lists some 500,000 clones, less than 80% of them singletons. The sequencing sample was made of PBMCs. The receptor set was obtained from a woman in her 40s in good health. Some clones in this sample may be carry-over from other donors' samples.

The chain uses TRBV5-1 and TRBJ2-2; D is ambiguous. Germline assignment: CDR1 SGHRS and CDR2 YFSETQ. Deletions cut 5 bases from V and 4 bases from J, with 9 bases between. CDR3 length equals 13 residues. CDR3 DNA: TGCGCCAGCAGGGAGACAACCACCGGGGAGCTGTTTTTT. Encoded protein: CASRETTTGELFF.

The chain uses TRBV6-5 and TRBJ2-3; 14 bases are a match to TRBD2. Germline assignment: CDR1 MNHEY and CDR2 SVGAGI. Trimming cost V 6 bases and J 6 bases; bases outside gene matches: 2. CDR3 size: 14 residues. Here the CDR3 DNA reads TGTGCCAGCAGACGACTAGCGGGAGGGGATACGCAGTATTTT. Translating it yields CASRRLAGGDTQYF.

The chain is built from TRBV7-9 and TRBJ2-7; 7 nucleotides agree with TRBD2. J was trimmed by 1 base and V by 10 bases; bases with no gene match: 13. The V gene's germline CDR1 is SEHNR and CDR2 FQNEAQ (reference sequence). CDR3 length: 15 residues. This CDR3 reads CATAFGGESSYEQYF. In DNA form, the CDR3 reads TGTGCCACCGCCTTTGGGGGGGAGAGTTCCTACGAGCAGTACTTC.

The chain combines TRBV7-8 with TRBJ1-1; 9 bases line up with TRBD1. V shed 3 bases, J shed 1 base, and the junction held 9 bases outside the gene matches. Germline loops: CDR1 SGHVS, CDR2 FQNEAQ. This CDR3 is 17 amino acids long. DNA of the CDR3: TGTGCCAGCAGCTTGAGACAGGGGGGCCCTAAGAACACTGAAGCTTTCTTT. Encoded protein: CASSLRQGGPKNTEAFF.

Note on this clone: A far larger clone is only one base removed, so a read error is likely. The chain joins TRBV19 to TRBJ2-2; D unresolved. The ends were cut back, 1 base at V and 7 bases at J, with 13 bases in the middle. The CDR3 runs 15 residues. CDR1 is LNHDA, CDR2 SQIVND, per germline (reference sequence). This chain's CDR3 is CASSIGRGDIGELFF. The CDR3 nucleotides are TGTGCCAGTAGTATAGGTCGTGGGGATATCGGGGAGCTGTTTTTT.

The CDR3 DNA reads as TGTGCCAGTAGGCGGACAGGTCCGCTCGATCAGCCCCAGCATTTT. This encodes CASRRTGPLDQPQHF. The chain employs TRBV19 and TRBJ1-5, with 7 positions matching TRBD1. V shed 6 bases, J shed 5 bases, and the junction held 10 bases outside the gene matches. This CDR3 has 15 amino acids. The germline V gene encodes CDR1 LNHDA and CDR2 SQIVND (reference sequence). The full variable domain, rest sourced from reference TRBV19 and TRBJ1-5, is DGGITQSPKYLFRKEGQNVTLSCEQNLNHDAMYWYRQDPGQGLRLIYYSQIVNDFQKGDIAEGYSVSREKKESFPLTVTSAQKNPTAFYLCASRRTGPLDQPQHFGDGTRLSIL.

The V gene is TRBV7-3, the J gene TRBJ1-2; D call uncertain. Trimming shortened V by 2 bases and J by 7 bases, and 14 bases separated the two germline ends. The CDR3 spans 14 residues. Per germline, CDR1 SGHTA and CDR2 FQGTGA. CDR3 amino acids: CASSLGISDRGYTF. The CDR3 bases are TGTGCCAGCAGCTTAGGGATTTCGGATCGTGGCTACACCTTC.

The chain has TRBV11-2 and TRBJ2-3, with no clear D. Germline V gene lookup returns CDR1 SGHAT and CDR2 FQNNGV. This CDR3 region has 14 residues. V was cut by 3 bases and J by 6 bases, with 13 bases left in between. In DNA, the CDR3 is TGTGCCAGCAGCTTGGTCCTGGGCCCGGATACGCAGTATTTT. Its protein is CASSLVLGPDTQYF.

This chain's CDR3 is CASRRTSGGTGELFF. Written as DNA, the CDR3 is TGTGCCAGCAGGAGGACTAGCGGGGGCACCGGGGAGCTGTTTTTT. The rearrangement uses TRBV14 and TRBJ2-2, with 13 bases aligning to TRBD2. Germline V gene lookup returns CDR1 SGHDN and CDR2 FVKESK. CDR3 length: 15 amino acids. The V and J ends lost 6 bases and 4 bases, in that order; junction bases with no gene match: 2.

The chain employs TRBV19 and TRBJ2-1; D is undetermined. CDR1 LNHDA and CDR2 SQIVND come from the germline V gene (reference sequence). The V end was cut by 5 bases, the J end by 11 bases, with 13 bases between. The CDR3 contains 12 residues. The CDR3 sequence is CASSVSEIQQFF. CDR3 bases: TGTGCCAGTAGTGTCTCAGAGATACAGCAGTTCTTC.

Comment on this clone: A much larger clonotype is one base distant, so this may be a read error. Other DNA sequences in the sample encode the same CDR3. This CDR3 reads CASSEGILTAQYF. The CDR3 coding sequence is TGTGCTAGCAGCGAGGGGATACTTACGGCCCAGTACTTC. V gene TRBV7-2 combines with J gene TRBJ2-5; D tentatively fits TRBD1 or TRBD2 (5 bases each). This CDR3 is 13 amino acids long. Germline CDR1 and CDR2: SGHTA and FQGNSA.

V is TRBV6-5 and J is TRBJ1-1, with 7 nucleotides matching TRBD1. The CDR3 is made up of 14 amino acids. V lost 6 bases, J lost 2 bases, and 6 bases stayed unmatched. The germline V gene encodes CDR1 MNHEY and CDR2 SVGAGI. This chain's CDR3 is CASRPRQGNTEAFF. The CDR3, as DNA: TGTGCCAGCAGACCCCGACAGGGAAACACTGAAGCTTTCTTT.

This sequence joins TRBV7-2 and TRBJ1-5, with unresolved D. The CDR3 has 16 residues. The V gene lost 1 base and the J gene lost 0 bases, with 10 bases spanning the gap. Germline-derived CDR1 and CDR2 are SGHTA and FQGNSA. CDR3: CASSLVPGISNQPQHF. CDR3 DNA sequence: TGTGCCAGCAGCTTAGTTCCGGGGATTAGCAATCAGCCCCAGCATTTT.

The chain links TRBV18 to TRBJ2-1; 9 nucleotides line up with TRBD2. The J segment lost 4 bases and the V segment lost 2 bases, leaving 3 bases of the junction unmatched. Germline values: CDR1 KGHSH, CDR2 LQKENI. The CDR3 is 15 residues long. The CDR3 protein is CASSPSSGVYNEQFF. CDR3 nucleotides: TGTGCCAGCTCACCATCTAGCGGGGTGTACAATGAGCAGTTCTTC.